This entry describes one TCR beta chain. Antigen specificity is unknown. V lost 3 bases and J 3 bases, leaving 19 bases between the germline ends. CDR1 and CDR2 (germline): MDHEN, SYDVKM. The CDR3 spans 17 residues. Using immunoSEQ multiplex PCR, the repertoire was profiled, and TCRdb retains in-frame clones only, with some absent. The data hold under 7,000 clones, with roughly three quarters observed a single time. Patients with resected limited-stage small-cell lung cancer, operated 2008 to 2020. All donors had upfront surgery, without preoperative chemotherapy or radiotherapy, and never received immunotherapy. All donors were smokers or heavy second-hand smokers. This specimen comes from a study of T cells and copy number aberrations in small-cell lung cancer. Findings of the study overall: Sequencing artifacts are a known risk, since all specimens were formalin-fixed paraffin-embedded.

The chain joins TRBV28 to TRBJ2-3, with D perhaps given as TRBD1 or TRBD2 (5 bases each). The sample consisted of tumor tissue. The TCR comes from a middle-aged man with small cell lung cancer. This CDR3 reads CASSLERGIRETDTQYF. CDR3 DNA: TGTGCCAGCAGTTTGGAAAGGGGTATTAGGGAGACAGATACGCAGTATTTT.